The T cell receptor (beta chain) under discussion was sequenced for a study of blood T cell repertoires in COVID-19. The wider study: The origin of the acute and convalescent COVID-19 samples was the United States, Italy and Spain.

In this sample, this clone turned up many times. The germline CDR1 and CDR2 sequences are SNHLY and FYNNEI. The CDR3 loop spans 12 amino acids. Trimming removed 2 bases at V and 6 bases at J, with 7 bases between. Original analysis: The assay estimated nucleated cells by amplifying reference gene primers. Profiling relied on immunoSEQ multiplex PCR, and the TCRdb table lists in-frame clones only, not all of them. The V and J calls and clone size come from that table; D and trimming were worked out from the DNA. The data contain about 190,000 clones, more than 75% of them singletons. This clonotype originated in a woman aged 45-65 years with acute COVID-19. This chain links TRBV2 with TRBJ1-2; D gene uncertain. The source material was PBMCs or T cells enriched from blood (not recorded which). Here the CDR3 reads CASSERGNGYTF. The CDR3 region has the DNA TGTGCCAGCAGTGAACGGGGAAATGGCTACACCTTC.